The 28 T cell receptor beta chains below all came from one sample that was sequenced in a study of neurological immune-mediated disorders. TCRdb re-analysed the 5' RACE reads in MiXCR, keeping a single row per CDR3 protein. The sample holds 40,000 or so distinct CDR3 sequences; 4% to 5.5% are singletons and the top ten take roughly 9%. The sample consisted of CD4+ T cells from blood. The origin of the receptors is a man aged 18 to 29 in good health.

In this sample, this clonotype turned up many times. The CDR3 spells CSARGVTLSTDTQYF. DNA of the CDR3: TGCAGTGCTAGGGGGGTCACCTTAAGCACAGATACGCAGTATTTT. The genes are TRBV20-1 and TRBJ2-3; TRBD1 or TRBD2 may be the D gene (5 bases each). Germline CDR1 DFQATT, CDR2 SNEGSKA (reference sequence). V lost 3 bases and J 0 bases, leaving 13 bases between the germline ends. The CDR3 has 15 residues.

This clonotype came up many times. The chain is built from TRBV12-3 or TRBV12-4 and TRBJ1-1; D is possibly TRBD1 (5 bases). This CDR3 spans 14 amino acids. V was shortened by 3 bases and J by 6 bases, with 14 bases between the two germline ends. This CDR3 is CASSFGAGTPEAFF. CDR3 coding DNA: TGTGCCAGCAGTTTCGGAGCAGGGACCCCTGAAGCTTTCTTT.

This clonotype was recorded many times. The rearrangement uses TRBV5-1 and TRBJ2-2, with D perhaps TRBD2 (6 bases). V was pared by 4 bases and J by 1 base, with 14 bases between. CDR1 is SGHRS and CDR2 is YFSETQ in the germline V gene. The CDR3 loop spans 16 amino acids. Written as DNA, the CDR3 is TGCGCCAGCAGCCGGGGGAATACAGGGAACACCGGGGAGCTGTTTTTT. It yields the protein CASSRGNTGNTGELFF.

At least ten counts were recorded for this clonotype. The gene calls are TRBV20-1 and TRBJ1-1; D is unclear. The CDR3 has 11 residues. V was clipped by 7 bases and J by 2 bases, with 8 bases between them. Looked up from germline, CDR1 is DFQATT and CDR2 is SNEGSKA (reference sequence). CDR3 amino acids: CSVGVNTEAFF. The CDR3 nucleotides are TGCAGTGTCGGGGTAAACACTGAAGCTTTCTTT.

This clonotype was seen ten or more times. V gene TRBV29-1 combines with J gene TRBJ1-4, with 9 bases fitting TRBD1. Germline-derived CDR1 and CDR2 are SQVTM and ANQGSEA. V lost 6 bases, J lost 8 bases, and 10 bases stayed unmatched. The CDR3 sequence is 14 residues long. The CDR3: CSVRQGGREEKLFF. CDR3 in DNA: TGCAGCGTCCGACAGGGGGGAAGAGAAGAAAAACTGTTTTTT.

This clonotype occurred many times. This chain links TRBV28 with TRBJ2-7; 10 positions match TRBD1. Germline CDR1 reads MDHEN; CDR2 reads SYDVKM. With 3 bases clipped from V and 2 bases from J, the junction kept 10 bases outside the gene matches. The CDR3 length is 17 residues. This chain's CDR3 is CASSFPLGQGVPYEQYF. DNA for the CDR3: TGTGCCAGCAGTTTCCCCCTCGGACAGGGGGTTCCCTACGAGCAGTACTTC.

Many counts were recorded for this clonotype. The chain has TRBV10-3 and TRBJ2-1; 10 bases line up with TRBD1. The trim removed 10 bases at V and 7 bases at J, leaving 7 bases unmatched. The CDR3 contains 13 residues. In germline, CDR1 is ENHRY, CDR2 SYGVKD. The CDR3 reads CATQKDRGNEQFF. In DNA, the CDR3 is TGTGCCACTCAAAAGGACAGGGGGAATGAGCAGTTCTTC.

This clonotype was found many times. The chain joins TRBV5-1 to TRBJ2-7; D might be TRBD1 (6 bases). There are 16 residues in the CDR3. Trimming left V 0 bases short and J 0 bases short, with 13 bases between. Per germline, CDR1 SGHRS and CDR2 YFSETQ. The CDR3 loop is CASSLGSDRTSYEQYF. For the CDR3, the DNA is TGCGCCAGCAGCTTGGGGTCCGACAGGACCTCCTACGAGCAGTACTTC.

This clonotype was detected ten times or more. The V and J genes are TRBV7-2 and TRBJ2-5; TRBD2 agrees at 14 bases. The CDR3 has 16 amino acids. Trimming cost V 1 base and J 4 bases; bases outside gene matches: 2. CDR1 and CDR2 from the germline V gene are SGHTA and FQGNSA. The CDR3 coding sequence is TGTGCCAGCAGCTTAGGGGGGACTAGCGGGGGAGAGACCCAGTACTTC. This encodes CASSLGGTSGGETQYF.

This clonotype was counted ten times or more. The chain carries TRBV20-1 and TRBJ2-2, with D unresolved. V was shortened by 5 bases and J by 5 bases, with 15 bases between the two germline ends. This CDR3 is 14 amino acids long. Germline CDR1 and CDR2: DFQATT and SNEGSKA (reference sequence). As DNA, the CDR3 is TGCAGTGCTCTATTCAGCCTAGATACCGGGGAGCTGTTTTTT. It encodes CSALFSLDTGELFF.

This clonotype was counted at least ten times. This sequence joins TRBV6-6 and TRBJ1-2; D gene unclear. V lost 2 bases and J lost 10, with 5 bases in between. Germline V gene sequence: CDR1 MNHNY, CDR2 SVGAGI (reference sequence). The CDR3 sequence is 10 residues long. CDR3 DNA: TGTGCCAGCAGTTACGACAACTACACCTTC. It encodes CASSYDNYTF.

This clonotype was seen ten or more times. The chain is built from TRBV12-3 or TRBV12-4 and TRBJ2-5, with TRBD2 matching 10 bases. V trimming: 5 bases; J trimming: 4 bases; junction bases outside the gene matches: 1. The CDR3 loop spans 13 amino acids. The CDR3 DNA sequence: TGTGCCAGCAGTCAGCGGGGGGGAGAGACCCAGTACTTC. It yields the protein CASSQRGGETQYF.

This clonotype was seen at least ten times. J is TRBJ2-2 and V is TRBV12-3 or TRBV12-4; 10 nucleotides match TRBD1. The CDR3 has 16 amino acids. The V gene end was trimmed by 6 bases and the J gene end by 3 bases; junction bases not matched to a gene: 7. This chain's CDR3 is CASSESGQGDTGELFF. The DNA for the CDR3 is TGTGCCAGCAGCGAGTCAGGACAGGGGGACACCGGGGAGCTGTTTTTT.

The chain is built from TRBV4-3 and TRBJ2-4; TRBD2 aligns across 16 bases. The V gene end was trimmed by 0 bases and the J gene end by 7 bases; junction bases not matched to a gene: 9. Per germline, CDR1 LGHNA and CDR2 YSLEER. The CDR3 has 19 amino acids. DNA of the CDR3: TGCGCCAGCAGCCAAGAAAGGGGACTAGCGGGGGGGCGTTGGAACATTCAGTACTTC. This codes for CASSQERGLAGGRWNIQYF.

The table lists this clonotype with many counts. The chain uses TRBV12-3 or TRBV12-4 and TRBJ1-5; no clear D gene. This CDR3 spans 15 amino acids. V lost 3 bases and J lost 0, with 9 bases in between. The CDR3 here is CASSFLADSNQPQHF. Written as DNA, the CDR3 is TGTGCCAGCAGTTTTCTGGCCGATAGCAATCAGCCCCAGCATTTT.

This clonotype was seen repeatedly, ten times or more. This chain joins TRBV6-1 and TRBJ1-4, with D hard to call. Germline values: CDR1 MNHNS, CDR2 SASEGT. The V and J ends lost 7 bases and 7 bases respectively, with 13 bases between them. This CDR3 has 13 residues. CDR3: CASKRGFREKLFF. The CDR3 DNA reads TGTGCCAGCAAGCGGGGATTTCGTGAAAAACTGTTTTTT.

The sample holds many counts of this clonotype. The chain has TRBV6-5 and TRBJ1-2; 8 bases align to TRBD1. CDR3 size: 15 residues. Trimming cost V 6 bases and J 1 base; bases outside gene matches: 7. Germline loops: CDR1 MNHEY, CDR2 SVGAGI. The chain's CDR3 is CASSQGQDHNYGYTF. CDR3 nucleotide sequence: TGTGCCAGCAGCCAGGGACAGGACCATAACTATGGCTACACCTTC.

This clonotype appeared many times. The CDR3 region has the DNA TGTGCCAGCAGCCATGGGACAGATTTTCAAGAGACCCAGTACTTC. Translating it yields CASSHGTDFQETQYF. J is TRBJ2-5 and V is TRBV3-1; TRBD1 aligns across 7 bases. Germline trimming cut 3 bases from V and 2 bases from J; bases unmatched to any gene: 6. This CDR3 region has 15 residues. In germline, CDR1 is LGHDT, CDR2 YNNKEL (reference sequence).

This clonotype came up many times. The J gene is TRBJ1-5, the V gene TRBV3-1, with D uncertain. V gave up 5 bases and J gave up 0 bases, with 8 bases separating them. The CDR3 extends over 14 amino acids. CDR1 is LGHDT, CDR2 YNNKEL, per germline (reference sequence). The CDR3 loop is CASSVVYSNQPQHF. The DNA of the CDR3 is TGTGCCAGCAGCGTGGTCTATAGCAATCAGCCCCAGCATTTT. The full variable domain, its missing parts supplied by reference TRBV3-1 and TRBJ1-5, is DTAVSQTPKYLVTQMGNDKSIKCEQNLGHDTMYWYKQDSKKFLKIMFSYNNKELIINETVPNRFSPKSPDKAHLNLHINSLELGDSAVYFCASSVVYSNQPQHFGDGTRLSIL.

This clonotype appeared many times. This chain connects TRBV9 to TRBJ2-3; maybe TRBD2 (5 bases). Trimming took 0 bases from V and 2 from J, leaving 10 bases between them. CDR1 is SGDLS, CDR2 YYNGEE, per germline. This CDR3 comprises 15 residues. CDR3 coding DNA: TGTGCCAGCAGCGTAGGGCTAGCCGCCACAGATACGCAGTATTTT. It specifies CASSVGLAATDTQYF.

In its sample, this clonotype was seen many times. This chain links TRBV5-1 with TRBJ1-1, with D unresolved. V was clipped by 3 bases and J by 1 base, with 7 bases between them. In germline, CDR1 is SGHRS, CDR2 YFSETQ. The CDR3 is made up of 13 amino acids. The CDR3 protein is CASSSLRNTEAFF. CDR3 sequence (DNA): TGCGCCAGCAGCTCGCTAAGGAACACTGAAGCTTTCTTT.

In its sample, this clonotype was seen many times. The rearrangement uses TRBV10-1 and TRBJ2-7; D is uncertain. Trimming stripped 9 bases from V and 0 bases from J, with 12 bases between. The CDR3 is 13 residues long. Germline lookup yields CDR1 WNHNN and CDR2 SYGVQD (reference sequence). For the CDR3, the DNA is TGCGCCAGAGTACAGACGAGCTCCTACGAGCAGTACTTC. This sequence encodes CARVQTSSYEQYF.

This clonotype was seen ten or more times. The chain carries TRBV20-1 and TRBJ1-4; D is unresolved. V lost 6 bases to trimming and J lost 10 bases, with 18 bases between them. CDR3 length: 13 residues. In germline, CDR1 is DFQATT, CDR2 SNEGSKA (reference sequence). The CDR3 nucleotides are TGCAGTGCCTCGGACTCCCTTGAGGGAAAACTGTTTTTT. It specifies CSASDSLEGKLFF.

This clonotype has ten or more counts. J is TRBJ1-1 and V is TRBV7-2; D unclear. CDR1 and CDR2 from the germline V gene are SGHTA and FQGNSA. The germline V and J ends were trimmed by 5 bases and 4 bases, with 8 bases remaining between them. The CDR3 length is 12 residues. The CDR3 DNA sequence: TGTGCCAGCAGCATGAAACCCACTGAAGCTTTCTTT. Amino acids: CASSMKPTEAFF. Using reference TRBV7-2 and TRBJ1-1 for the parts outside the CDR3, the full variable domain is GAGVSQSPSNKVTEKGKDVELRCDPISGHTALYWYRQSLGQGLEFLIYFQGNSAPDKSGLPSDRFSAERTGGSVSTLTIQRTQQEDSAVYLCASSMKPTEAFFGQGTRLTVV.

This clonotype was counted many times. V gene TRBV28 combines with J gene TRBJ1-1; a possible D gene is TRBD1 (6 bases). The CDR3 sequence is 16 residues long. V dropped 3 bases and J dropped 4 bases, with 18 bases sitting between them. Germline-derived CDR1 and CDR2 are MDHEN and SYDVKM. CDR3 DNA: TGTGCCAGCAGTTTGCGGGGGGACACCCGGTTCACTGAAGCTTTCTTT. This gives the protein CASSLRGDTRFTEAFF.

This clonotype has ten or more counts. J is TRBJ2-5 and V is TRBV4-2, with D perhaps matching TRBD2 (5 bases). The CDR3 length is 16 residues. Trimming removed 4 bases at V and 0 bases at J, with 15 bases between. The germline gives CDR1 LGHNA, CDR2 YNFKEQ. The CDR3 sequence is CASSLGAVHNQETQYF. In DNA, the CDR3 is TGTGCCAGCAGCCTGGGAGCGGTCCATAACCAAGAGACCCAGTACTTC.

There are many counts of this clonotype. This chain connects TRBV2 to TRBJ2-2, with a weak D call TRBD2 (5 bases). Germline assignment: CDR1 SNHLY and CDR2 FYNNEI. The CDR3 totals 13 residues. V was pared by 6 bases and J by 6 bases, with 11 bases between. The CDR3 sequence: CASRREAAGELFF. The CDR3 coding sequence is TGTGCCAGCAGGAGGGAAGCGGCCGGGGAGCTGTTTTTT.

This clonotype was counted many times. The chain is built from TRBV6-5 and TRBJ1-2; tentatively, D is TRBD1 (5 bases). V lost 5 bases and J 3 bases, leaving 22 bases between the germline ends. CDR1 and CDR2 from the germline V gene are MNHEY and SVGAGI. The CDR3 has 17 amino acids. CDR3 residues: CASSLARITGTYYGYTF. CDR3 sequence (DNA): TGTGCCAGCAGTCTAGCGCGAATTACCGGGACGTACTATGGCTACACCTTC.